The 18 T cell receptor beta chains reported below all come from one sample, sequenced in a study of cytomegalovirus exposure and HLA in healthy donors. 13 Jbeta primers and 60 Vbeta primers were used for the PCR. This table comes from immunoSEQ multiplex PCR, and its TCRdb copy is limited to in-frame clones, with some not included. The sample consists of about 110,000 clones, approximately 70% of them appearing once. Sequenced material: PBMCs. These receptors originate from a man aged 30-40 years in good health and CMV-seropositive.

As to this clone: An end of the junction does not agree with germline; a read error may underlie this. This chain uses TRBV6-9 with TRBJ2-1, with TRBD2 matching over 14 bases. Germline-derived CDR1 and CDR2 are MNHGY and SVAAGI. The CDR3 runs 21 residues. This CDR3 reads CASRSAPSTPGLAGDDNGQFF. CDR3 coding DNA: TGTGCCAGCAGAAGCGCCCCCTCCACACCGGGACTAGCGGGGGATGACAATGGGCAGTTCTTC.

The J gene is TRBJ1-4, the V gene TRBV18; 8 bases agree with TRBD1. The CDR3 runs to 17 residues. Germline values: CDR1 KGHSH, CDR2 LQKENI. V lost 4 bases and J lost 4; bases outside the gene matches: 11. The DNA for the CDR3 is TGTGCCAGCTCACTAAACAGGGGGAGGGGGCTTAATGAAAAACTGTTTTTT. Translation gives CASSLNRGRGLNEKLFF.

This chain connects TRBV5-4 to TRBJ2-5, with 10 nucleotides matching TRBD1. The DNA end favors TRBJ2-7, so the J call may be wrong. Germline V gene sequence: CDR1 SGHNT, CDR2 YYREEE (reference sequence). The CDR3 runs to 15 residues. The CDR3 region is CASSQGTGEWNEQYF. CDR3 DNA: TGTGCCAGCAGTCAAGGGACAGGGGAGTGGAACGAGCAGTACTTC.

The J gene is TRBJ2-5, the V gene TRBV10-3, with D possibly TRBD2 on 6 matching bases. V was cut by 3 bases and J by 2 bases, with 10 bases left in between. CDR3 length: 14 residues. Germline-derived CDR1 and CDR2 are ENHRY and SYGVKD. The CDR3 DNA reads TGTGCCATCAGTGATTGGGCGGGGCAAGAGACCCAGTACTTC. This translates into CAISDWAGQETQYF.

The chain has TRBV7-3 and TRBJ2-5; 7 bases fit TRBD1. The CDR3 length is 13 residues. Germline-derived CDR1 and CDR2 are SGHTA and FQGTGA. Trimming cost V 5 bases and J 2 bases; bases outside gene matches: 2. The CDR3 loop is CASSVGQQETQYF. The CDR3 region has the DNA TGTGCCAGCAGCGTGGGACAGCAAGAGACCCAGTACTTC.

V is TRBV9 and J is TRBJ2-4, with 10 bases identical to TRBD1. The germline CDR1 and CDR2 sequences are SGDLS and YYNGEE. V was pared by 4 bases and J by 5 bases, with 6 bases of the junction left unmatched. This CDR3 is built from 15 residues. The CDR3 loop is CASSTWDRGQNIQYF. CDR3 nucleotide sequence: TGTGCCAGCAGCACATGGGACAGGGGACAAAACATTCAGTACTTC.

CDR3: CASINHFATNEKLFF. CDR3 nucleotide sequence: TGTGCCAGCATCAATCATTTTGCAACTAATGAAAAACTGTTTTTT. The rearrangement uses TRBV6-1 and TRBJ1-4; D gene uncertain. Germline V gene data show CDR1 as MNHNS and CDR2 as SASEGT. V was cut by 7 bases and J by 0 bases, with 12 bases left in between. CDR3 length: 15 residues.

This clone was observed a few times. The chain recombines TRBV15 with TRBJ1-2, with D unresolved. The CDR3 is made up of 15 amino acids. The germline V and J ends were trimmed by 0 bases and 5 bases, with 13 bases remaining between them. Per germline, CDR1 LNHNV and CDR2 YYDKDF (reference sequence). The CDR3 nucleotides are TGTGCCACCAGCAGAGATCTTGTGGCAGGTTATGGCTACACCTTC. The encoded protein is CATSRDLVAGYGYTF.

This clone was picked up a small number of times. This sequence joins TRBV10-3 and TRBJ2-7; the match to TRBD1 covers 7 bases. V lost 6 bases, J lost 3 bases, and 5 bases stayed unmatched. Per germline, CDR1 ENHRY and CDR2 SYGVKD. The CDR3 contains 13 residues. This CDR3 reads CAIRTGTDYEQYF. The CDR3 nucleotides read TGTGCCATCAGAACCGGGACAGACTACGAGCAGTACTTC.

This chain links TRBV6-1 with TRBJ2-6; 8 nucleotides agree with TRBD1. The CDR3 contains 16 residues. Germline values: CDR1 MNHNS, CDR2 SASEGT. The V and J ends lost 3 bases and 4 bases, in that order; junction bases with no gene match: 5. The CDR3 loop is CASSDRGRAGANVLTF. As DNA, the CDR3 is TGTGCCAGCAGTGACAGGGGGCGAGCCGGGGCCAACGTCCTGACTTTC.

The rearrangement links TRBV6-5 to TRBJ1-5, with TRBD1 identical over 9 bases. CDR3 length equals 15 residues. Germline loops: CDR1 MNHEY, CDR2 SVGAGI. V shed 6 bases, J shed 1 base, and the junction held 4 bases outside the gene matches. The CDR3 DNA follows: TGTGCCAGCAGCTTACAGGGGGCGAGCAATCAGCCCCAGCATTTT. This translates into CASSLQGASNQPQHF.

V gene TRBV10-3 combines with J gene TRBJ2-7; D perhaps matches TRBD1 (6 bases). The CDR3 has 12 amino acids. The V gene's germline CDR1 is ENHRY and CDR2 SYGVKD. V was cut by 4 bases and J by 7 bases, with 11 bases left in between. The CDR3 DNA follows: TGTGCCATCAGTGGGCAGGGGTGGGAGCAGTACTTC. Translation gives CAISGQGWEQYF.

The rearrangement joins TRBV5-6 to TRBJ2-1, with D hard to call. From germline, CDR1 is SGHDT and CDR2 YYEEEE. The CDR3 extends over 14 amino acids. The V and J ends lost 0 bases and 10 bases respectively, with 14 bases between them. The CDR3 spells CASSLALGVGEQFF. The CDR3 nucleotides read TGTGCCAGCAGCTTGGCGCTAGGAGTAGGCGAGCAGTTCTTC.

This clone was observed a few times. The rearrangement joins TRBV6-1 to TRBJ2-7; possibly TRBD2 for D (6 bases). V was shortened by 3 bases and J by 2 bases, with 11 bases between the two germline ends. This CDR3 is built from 14 residues. Germline assignment: CDR1 MNHNS and CDR2 SASEGT. The CDR3 sequence: CASSEGTVPYEQYF. The CDR3, as DNA: TGTGCCAGCAGTGAGGGGACTGTTCCCTACGAGCAGTACTTC.

This clone was seen only once. The V call is TRBV5-4, the J call TRBJ1-2; D not certain. Trimming removed 0 bases from V and 5 bases from J, with 8 bases in between. The CDR3 runs 13 residues. CDR1 and CDR2 from the germline V gene are SGHNT and YYREEE (reference sequence). CDR3 sequence reads: CASSLGASYGYTF. The CDR3 DNA reads TGTGCCAGCAGCTTGGGGGCGAGTTATGGCTACACCTTC.

The J gene is TRBJ2-7, the V gene TRBV5-1; a possible D gene is TRBD1 (5 bases). The ends were cut back, 3 bases at V and 5 bases at J, with 12 bases in the middle. Germline V gene sequence: CDR1 SGHRS, CDR2 YFSETQ. The CDR3 loop spans 13 amino acids. CDR3 bases: TGCGCCAGCAGCTCGGACACGTTTCACGAGCAGTACTTC. Residues: CASSSDTFHEQYF. Complete variable domain (other parts from reference TRBV5-1 and TRBJ2-7): KAGVTQTPRYLIKTRGQQVTLSCSPISGHRSVSWYQQTPGQGLQFLFEYFSETQRNKGNFPGRFSGRQFSNSRSEMNVSTLELGDSALYLCASSSDTFHEQYFGPGTRLTVT.

This chain links TRBV5-1 with TRBJ2-5, with TRBD2 matching 8 bases. This CDR3 region has 14 residues. Germline V gene sequence: CDR1 SGHRS, CDR2 YFSETQ. Trimming at V came to 6 bases and at J to 2 bases, leaving 6 bases not matched to a gene. The DNA for the CDR3 is TGCGCCAGCATGTTGGCGGGGGGTCAAGAGACCCAGTACTTC. Protein product: CASMLAGGQETQYF.

This chain links TRBV5-1 with TRBJ1-1; TRBD1 matches at 10 bases. CDR3 length: 15 amino acids. Per the germline V gene, CDR1 is SGHRS and CDR2 is YFSETQ. V shed 0 bases, J shed 3 bases, and the junction held 2 bases outside the gene matches. The CDR3 sequence: CASSLAGQGDTEAFF. CDR3 DNA sequence: TGCGCCAGCAGCTTGGCAGGACAGGGGGACACTGAAGCTTTCTTT.